This T cell receptor beta chain derives from a study of cytomegalovirus exposure and HLA in healthy donors. For the study at large: An earlier analysis identified under 130 million unique TCR beta sequences in 170 million or so T cells.

The CDR3 covers 16 residues. With 4 bases removed from V and 5 bases from J, the gap between germline ends came to 17 bases. CDR1 is KGHSH, CDR2 LQKENI, per germline. The PCR was carried out with 60 Vbeta primers and 13 Jbeta primers. Profiled with immunoSEQ multiplex PCR; TCRdb holds only in-frame clones, not every one. The sample yields around 36,000 clones, more than 80% seen once. Input material: PBMCs. This sequence was found in a woman between 40 and 55 years old in good health and CMV-seronegative. The V call is TRBV18, the J call TRBJ1-4; possible D gene TRBD1, 5 bases. The CDR3 loop reads CASSLAPGLPNEKLFF. In DNA, the CDR3 is TGTGCCAGCTCACTTGCACCGGGACTCCCAAATGAAAAACTGTTTTTT.